The source of this T cell receptor beta chain is a study of human thymus T cells. V lost 2 bases, J lost 6 bases, and 2 bases stayed unmatched. Germline V lookup: CDR1 SGHVS, CDR2 FQNEAQ. The CDR3 loop spans 13 amino acids. Only in-frame clones appear in the TCRdb table, and some are missing; sequencing was by immunoSEQ multiplex PCR. The sample has 40,000 to 55,000 clones, 94% seen once. This sequence originates from a boy younger than two with a congenital heart defect but otherwise immunologically healthy. The chain joins TRBV7-8 to TRBJ2-5; TRBD2 matches 8 bases. The specimen was blood. Here the CDR3 DNA reads TGTGCCAGCAGCTTAAATAGCGGGAAGACCCAGTACTTC. The encoded protein is CASSLNSGKTQYF.